Here is one T cell receptor beta chain with its context. This sample is part of a study of metastatic and nonmetastatic thyroid tumors. Original processing notes: Clinicopathological groups differed in CDR3, with these differences serving to build a distant-metastasis classifier for papillary thyroid cancer. TCRdb reassembled clones from the PCR reads with MiXCR. It is TCRdb's table, rather than the study itself, that gives the V and J calls and clone size. There are fewer than 45,000 clones in the sample; 13% occur only once, and around a tenth lies in the top ten. V lost 6 bases, J lost 5 bases, and 23 bases lay in between. Germline-derived CDR1 and CDR2 are DFQATT and SNEGSKA (reference sequence). This CDR3 comprises 15 residues. No treatment of any kind had been given to any patient before thyroid surgery.

This chain links TRBV20-1 with TRBJ2-7, with D maybe TRBD2 (5 bases). The sequencing input was blood. The clonotype originates from a female donor with papillary thyroid cancer or a benign thyroid nodule (not recorded which). Some clones in this sample may be carry-over from other donors' samples. The CDR3 here is CSARTSEGFFHEQYF. The CDR3 DNA reads as TGCAGTGCCCGGACGAGTGAGGGTTTCTTTCACGAGCAGTACTTC.